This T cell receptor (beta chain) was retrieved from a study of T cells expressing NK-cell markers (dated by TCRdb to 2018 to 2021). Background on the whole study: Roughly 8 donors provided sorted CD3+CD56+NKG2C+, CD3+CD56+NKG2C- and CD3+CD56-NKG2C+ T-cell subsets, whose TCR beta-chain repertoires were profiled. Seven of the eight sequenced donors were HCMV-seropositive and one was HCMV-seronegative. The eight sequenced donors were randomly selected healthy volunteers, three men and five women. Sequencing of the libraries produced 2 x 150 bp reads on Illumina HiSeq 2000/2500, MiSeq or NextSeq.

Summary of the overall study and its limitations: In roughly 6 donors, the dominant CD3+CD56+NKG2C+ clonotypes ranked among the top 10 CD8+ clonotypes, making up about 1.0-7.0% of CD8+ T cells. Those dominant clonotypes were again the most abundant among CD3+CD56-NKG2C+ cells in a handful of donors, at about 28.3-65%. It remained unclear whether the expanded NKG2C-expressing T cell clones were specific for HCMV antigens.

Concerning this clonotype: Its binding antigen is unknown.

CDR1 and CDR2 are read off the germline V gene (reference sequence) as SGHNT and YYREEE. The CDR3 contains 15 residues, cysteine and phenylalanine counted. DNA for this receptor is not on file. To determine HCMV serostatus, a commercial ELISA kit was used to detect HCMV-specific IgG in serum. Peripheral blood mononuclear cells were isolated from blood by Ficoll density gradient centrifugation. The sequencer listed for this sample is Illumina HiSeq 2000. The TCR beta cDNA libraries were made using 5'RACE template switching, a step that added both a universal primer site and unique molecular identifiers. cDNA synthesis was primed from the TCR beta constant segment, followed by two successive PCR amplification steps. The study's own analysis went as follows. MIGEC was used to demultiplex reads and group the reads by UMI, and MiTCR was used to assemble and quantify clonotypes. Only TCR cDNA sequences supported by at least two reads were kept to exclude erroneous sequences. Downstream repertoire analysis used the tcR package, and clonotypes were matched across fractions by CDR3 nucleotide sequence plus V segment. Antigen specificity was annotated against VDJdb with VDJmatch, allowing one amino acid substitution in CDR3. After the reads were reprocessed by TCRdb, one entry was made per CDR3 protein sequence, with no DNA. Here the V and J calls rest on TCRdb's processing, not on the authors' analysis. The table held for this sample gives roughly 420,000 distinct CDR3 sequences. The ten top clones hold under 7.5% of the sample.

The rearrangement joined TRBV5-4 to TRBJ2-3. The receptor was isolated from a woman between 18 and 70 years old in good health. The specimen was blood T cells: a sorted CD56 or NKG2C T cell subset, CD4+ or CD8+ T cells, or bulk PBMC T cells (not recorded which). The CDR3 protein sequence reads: CASSLDGLDTDTQYF.